This TCR beta chain stems from a study of memory CD4+ T cells and cytomegalovirus serostatus (dated by TCRdb to between 2017 and 2020). General notes on the study: The cohort included approximately 35 healthy adults from Belgium, of whom 9 were CMV seropositive and about 25 were CMV seronegative. The study sequenced CD4+ memory TCRbeta repertoires of a Belgian cohort with known cytomegalovirus serostatus to replicate a published TCR-based CMV serostatus classifier.

Study-wide findings and limitations: On the Belgian cohort, the classifier built on the original framework reached a median bootstrapped AUC of about 0.95, with a 95% CI of 0.76-1.00. Among the 160 or so previously reported CMV-associated TCRbeta sequences, roughly 68 showed up in the CD4+ memory repertoires, with each one found in between one and five individuals. For CMV serostatus prediction, a median bootstrapped AUC of approximately 0.95 was reached with the original framework, and a median bootstrapped AUC of approximately 0.9 was reached with a US-trained random forest. The results were interpreted as suggesting that the CMV-associated TCR signature is largely present in the CD4+ memory repertoire. Only CD4+CD45RO+ memory cells were sequenced, in contrast to the original study, in which naive and memory CD4+ and CD8+ populations were covered.

Genomic DNA was extracted from sorted cells with the Quick-DNA Microprep Kit. TCRbeta DNA was amplified with the immunoSEQ hsTCRbeta kit following the manufacturer's protocol. An Illumina MiSeq instrument was used to sequence the TCRbeta libraries. Under the source paper's analysis protocol: Removing out-of-frame sequences left a few million distinct TCRbeta sequences, an average of roughly 67,000 per individual. Each individual was scored using the number of around 150 previously reported CMV-associated TCRbeta sequences that the individual carried and the total number of productive distinct TCRbeta sequences. A beta-binomial model was reimplemented in Python, and scikit-learn random forests with default parameters were trained on data from the US cohort. On the Belgian cohort, classifier performance was reported as the median AUC, along with percentile confidence intervals, across 10,000 bootstrap iterations. What TCRdb holds here is the immuneACCESS table cut down to in-frame rearrangements. Part of the clones is not present; checked against another copy, under half of the missing clones reflect an unresolved V gene, and the others are unexplained. V and J calls and clone size are as listed in that table; D and trimming were resolved from the DNA. This sample is represented by about 40,000 clones; about three quarters of them were singletons. The ten largest clonotypes hold around 6% of the sample.

This clone has a single count. Which antigen it targets is not known. No quality values exist for individual bases; no much larger clone is one base distant. The CDR3, cysteine through phenylalanine, is 16 amino acids long. Here the CDR3 DNA is all that survives: 48 bases in frame from base 1. As encoded in the germline V gene (reference sequence), CDR1 is GTSNPN while CDR2 is SVGIG. V ends up 2 bases short and J 2 bases short, with an unmatched junction base count of 4. A FACSAria II was used to sort memory CD4+ T cells, defined as single viable CD3+CD4+CD8-CD45RO+ cells. CMV serostatus was determined using a Roche Elecsys assay that detects serum IgG against CMV pp150, pp28, p38 and p52. Once the samples were thawed, total CD4+ T cells were enriched through positive selection using CD4 magnetic microbeads. The samples came from a different study that was designed specifically to examine the CD4+ T cell memory repertoire. Peripheral blood mononuclear cells were isolated and cryopreserved following standard operating procedures; serum was stored at -80 °C. The staining relied on CD3-PerCP (BW264/56), CD4-APC (RPA-T4), CD45RO-PE (UCHT1) and CD8-Pacific Orange (3B5) antibodies, and Sytox blue was used to exclude non-viable cells.

The receptor chain draws on TRBV30 and TRBJ2-5, and 14 junction bases match TRBD2. The sample was memory CD4+ T cells from blood. The clonotype originates from an adult in good health and CMV-seronegative. The DNA sequence is as follows: TGTGCCTGGAGTTCAAGACTAGCGGGAGGGCAAGAGACCCAGTACTTC. This is translated as CAWSSRLAGGQETQYF.